The 14 T cell receptor beta chains presented below share a single source sample, sequenced in a study of blood T cell repertoires in COVID-19. Method: immunoSEQ multiplex PCR; TCRdb's copy keeps in-frame clones and lacks some. The data show roughly 68,000 clones, with 88% seen just once and more than 25% held by the top ten. The sequenced sample consisted of peripheral blood. The receptors derive from a man between 50 and 59 years old with acute or convalescent COVID-19.

The chain combines TRBV5-6 with TRBJ1-4, with D unclear. The CDR3 covers 15 residues. Trimming left V 2 bases short and J 10 bases short, with 18 bases between. Germline CDR1 and CDR2: SGHDT and YYEEEE. CDR3 region: CASSFGTPASGKLFF. In DNA, the CDR3 is TGTGCCAGCAGCTTTGGCACCCCCGCAAGCGGAAAACTGTTTTTT.

The rearrangement links TRBV7-9 to TRBJ2-7; 7 bases are a match to TRBD1. The germline V gene has CDR1 SEHNR and CDR2 FQNEAQ (reference sequence). This CDR3 has 13 amino acids. Trimming at V came to 5 bases and at J to 1 base, leaving 2 bases not matched to a gene. CDR3 sequence (DNA): TGTGCCAGCAGCAAACAGGGGTCCTACGAGCAGTACTTC. This encodes CASSKQGSYEQYF.

This clone was counted between two and nine times. This sequence joins TRBV7-9 and TRBJ2-7; D gene unclear. Between the trimmed V and J ends, which lost 1 base and 0 bases, there was a span of 7 bases. Germline loops: CDR1 SEHNR, CDR2 FQNEAQ (reference sequence). CDR3 length: 14 residues. The CDR3 sequence is CASSLVPRSYEQYF. DNA of the CDR3: TGTGCCAGCAGCTTAGTCCCCCGCTCCTACGAGCAGTACTTC.

This rearrangement joins TRBV5-1 to TRBJ2-5, with 8 positions matching TRBD2. J was trimmed by 5 bases and V by 0 bases; bases with no gene match: 6. Germline CDR1 and CDR2: SGHRS and YFSETQ. This CDR3 spans 15 amino acids. The CDR3 spells CASSLGGGRHETQYF. The CDR3, as DNA: TGCGCCAGCAGCTTGGGCGGGGGGCGCCACGAGACCCAGTACTTC.

The chain recombines TRBV27 with TRBJ2-6, with D possibly TRBD1 on 5 matching bases. The CDR3 length is 15 residues. CDR1 and CDR2 from the germline V gene are MNHEY and SMNVEV (reference sequence). V gave up 5 bases and J gave up 0 bases, with 8 bases separating them. The DNA for the CDR3 is TGTGCCAGCAGTCGACAGATCTCTGGGGCCAACGTCCTGACTTTC. Translating gives CASSRQISGANVLTF.

This chain joins TRBV10-3 and TRBJ1-3; TRBD1 matches 8 bases. Germline lookup yields CDR1 ENHRY and CDR2 SYGVKD. The V and J ends lost 2 bases and 4 bases, in that order; junction bases with no gene match: 10. The CDR3 runs to 17 residues. The CDR3 DNA sequence: TGTGCCATCAGTGAGCAAAGGACAGGGAAAGGGGGAAACACCATATATTTT. It specifies CAISEQRTGKGGNTIYF.

V is TRBV15 and J is TRBJ2-5; no firm D call. Germline-derived CDR1 and CDR2 are LNHNV and YYDKDF (reference sequence). V dropped 3 bases and J dropped 5 bases, with 10 bases sitting between them. This CDR3 spans 13 amino acids. The CDR3 DNA reads as TGTGCCACCAGCAGTCGCCCCGGGGAGACCCAGTACTTC. Translated: CATSSRPGETQYF.

The chain combines TRBV19 with TRBJ1-1; the match to TRBD1 covers 9 bases. CDR1 is LNHDA, CDR2 SQIVND, per germline (reference sequence). J lost 4 bases, V lost 4 bases, and 1 base had no gene match. CDR3 length: 13 amino acids. CDR3 region: CASSRGQGTEAFF. DNA of the CDR3: TGTGCCAGTAGTAGGGGACAGGGCACTGAAGCTTTCTTT.

The V call is TRBV27, the J call TRBJ2-1, with a possible D match to TRBD2 (6 bases). Germline CDR1 MNHEY, CDR2 SMNVEV (reference sequence). Trimming cost V 3 bases and J 2 bases, with 8 bases left between them. The CDR3 runs 14 residues. This chain's CDR3 is CASSFGGTYNEQFF. The CDR3 region has the DNA TGTGCCAGCAGTTTTGGGGGGACCTACAATGAGCAGTTCTTC.

The gene calls are TRBV27 and TRBJ1-4; 7 bases line up with TRBD1. This CDR3 contains 15 residues. Germline CDR1 MNHEY, CDR2 SMNVEV (reference sequence). The V and J ends lost 6 bases and 3 bases, in that order; junction bases with no gene match: 7. CDR3 region: CASRPTGAPNEKLFF. CDR3 DNA sequence: TGTGCCAGCAGACCCACAGGGGCTCCTAATGAAAAACTGTTTTTT.

The rearrangement links TRBV5-6 to TRBJ1-3; D remains ambiguous. The V end was cut by 0 bases, the J end by 3 bases, with 13 bases between. The V gene's germline CDR1 is SGHDT and CDR2 YYEEEE. The CDR3 is 16 residues long. In DNA, the CDR3 is TGTGCCAGCAGCTTGGGAGGAGCTTCCTATGGAAACACCATATATTTT. The encoded protein is CASSLGGASYGNTIYF.

The rearrangement links TRBV18 to TRBJ1-2, with D possibly matching TRBD1 (5 bases). Per the germline V gene, CDR1 is KGHSH and CDR2 is LQKENI. The CDR3 runs to 14 residues. Between the trimmed V and J ends, which lost 6 bases and 2 bases, there was a span of 13 bases. CDR3 in amino acids: CASSPQTANYGYTF. CDR3 in DNA: TGTGCCAGCTCTCCCCAGACAGCCAACTATGGCTACACCTTC.

This clone showed up many times. V usage is TRBV7-2 and J usage is TRBJ2-2; possible D gene TRBD2, 6 bases. The V gene lost 4 bases and the J gene lost 7 bases, with 22 bases spanning the gap. The CDR3 totals 17 residues. The germline V gene encodes CDR1 SGHTA and CDR2 FQGNSA. Here the CDR3 reads CASSSRGGSSSRGELFF. CDR3 bases: TGTGCCAGCAGCTCGCGTGGGGGGTCTTCGTCCCGCGGGGAGCTGTTTTTT.

The chain combines TRBV6-1 with TRBJ1-1, with D uncertain. Germline assignment: CDR1 MNHNS and CDR2 SASEGT. CDR3 size: 11 residues. The germline V and J ends were trimmed by 3 bases and 6 bases, with 5 bases remaining between them. The chain's CDR3 is CASSEHSEAFF. In DNA form, the CDR3 reads TGTGCCAGCAGTGAGCACTCTGAAGCTTTCTTT.